The source of this T cell receptor (beta chain) is a study of cytomegalovirus exposure and HLA in healthy donors. This CDR3 spans 16 amino acids. Germline V gene sequence: CDR1 MNHEY, CDR2 SVGAGI. The ends were cut back, 4 bases at V and 0 bases at J, with 14 bases in the middle. 60 Vbeta and 13 Jbeta primers were used in PCR. Measured with immunoSEQ multiplex PCR; TCRdb has only the in-frame clones, and not every one. The table lists some 65,000 clones, 55% to 65% of them singletons, with about 3% in the top ten. This clonotype was obtained from a man under 40 in good health and CMV-seronegative. The sample comprised PBMCs. The chain combines TRBV6-5 with TRBJ2-3; TRBD2 might be the D (6 bases). The CDR3 reads CASSFDRDSSTDTQYF. The CDR3 region has the DNA TGTGCCAGCAGTTTCGACCGGGACTCTAGCACAGATACGCAGTATTTT.